These 23 T cell receptor beta chains came from one sample sequenced in a study of vaccination effects on CD4 cells after COVID-19. These TCRs' antigens remain unknown. It was after approximately 11 days of culture that CD4+ T cells were isolated. Either the mRNA-1273 or the BNT162b2 vaccine was given to participants as two doses. Data came from immunoSEQ multiplex PCR; TCRdb stores just in-frame clones and leaves some out. The sample yields under 70,000 clones, about 74% seen once. The specimen was CD4+ T cells from PBMCs cultured without peptide, collected after COVID-19 vaccination. The receptors were gathered from a human donor who received a COVID-19 vaccine.

The chain combines TRBV19 with TRBJ1-6, with 7 bases aligning to TRBD1. The V segment lost 1 base and the J segment 7 bases; nucleotides outside the gene matches: 7. The CDR3 is 16 amino acids. CDR1 and CDR2 (germline): LNHDA, SQIVND (reference sequence). The CDR3 bases are TGTGCCAGTAGTATAGTGGCGACAGGGCTGAATTCACCCCTCCACTTT. It codes for CASSIVATGLNSPLHF. The full variable domain, completed using reference TRBV19 and TRBJ1-6, is DGGITQSPKYLFRKEGQNVTLSCEQNLNHDAMYWYRQDPGQGLRLIYYSQIVNDFQKGDIAEGYSVSREKKESFPLTVTSAQKNPTAFYLCASSIVATGLNSPLHFGNGTRLTVT.

The chain joins TRBV18 to TRBJ1-3; D unresolved. This CDR3 is built from 16 residues. Germline V gene lookup returns CDR1 KGHSH and CDR2 LQKENI. V was clipped by 2 bases and J by 0 bases, with 11 bases between them. CDR3 region: CASSPARPGSGNTIYF. CDR3 DNA sequence: TGTGCCAGCTCACCAGCAAGGCCAGGCTCTGGAAACACCATATATTTT.

CDR3 loop: CASSPQGPAFTSGELFF. The CDR3, as DNA: TGTGCCAGCTCACCCCAAGGGCCGGCCTTCACCTCCGGGGAGCTGTTTTTT. The V gene is TRBV18, the J gene TRBJ2-2; D is unclear. This CDR3 has 17 residues. Germline CDR1 and CDR2: KGHSH and LQKENI. V was clipped by 3 bases and J by 6 bases, with 20 bases between them.

J is TRBJ2-3 and V is TRBV6-5; D call uncertain. Germline lookup yields CDR1 MNHEY and CDR2 SVGAGI. V was cut by 4 bases and J by 3 bases, with 5 bases left in between. This CDR3 contains 12 residues. The CDR3 sequence is CASSSGTDTQYF. The CDR3 DNA reads TGTGCCAGCAGTTCGGGTACAGATACGCAGTATTTT.

This chain connects TRBV24-1 to TRBJ2-2; D could derive from TRBD1 or TRBD2 (7 bases each). V dropped 0 bases and J dropped 6 bases, with 13 bases sitting between them. CDR3 size: 16 residues. Germline CDR1 and CDR2: KGHDR and SFDVKD. CDR3 loop: CATSDLESGGAGELFF. The CDR3 nucleotides read TGTGCCACCAGTGATTTGGAATCAGGGGGGGCCGGGGAGCTGTTTTTT.

The chain joins TRBV5-1 to TRBJ1-1, with TRBD1 matching over 9 bases. The junction had 5 bases not matched to a gene; V was cut back by 4 bases and J by 1 base. CDR3 length equals 15 residues. The germline CDR1 and CDR2 sequences are SGHRS and YFSETQ. The CDR3 here is CASSPRGQGNTEAFF. The CDR3, as DNA: TGCGCCAGCAGCCCCCGGGGACAGGGGAACACTGAAGCTTTCTTT.

V is TRBV5-4 and J is TRBJ1-2; TRBD1 matches at 7 bases. The CDR3 sequence is 14 residues long. CDR1 and CDR2 from the germline V gene are SGHNT and YYREEE (reference sequence). Germline trimming cut 4 bases from V and 4 bases from J; bases unmatched to any gene: 7. Here the CDR3 DNA reads TGTGCCAGCAGCGCCCGACAGGGCCTCTATGGCTACACCTTC. This sequence encodes CASSARQGLYGYTF.

The V and J genes are TRBV5-1 and TRBJ2-3; D possibly matches TRBD1 or TRBD2 (5 bases each). This CDR3 has 17 amino acids. Looked up from germline, CDR1 is SGHRS and CDR2 is YFSETQ. Trimming shortened V by 4 bases and J by 6 bases, and 24 bases separated the two germline ends. The CDR3 loop is CASSPLGTTVLHDTQYF. Here the CDR3 DNA reads TGCGCCAGCAGCCCACTCGGGACCACAGTTCTCCACGATACGCAGTATTTT. Full variable domain (remainder filled in from reference TRBV5-1 and TRBJ2-3): KAGVTQTPRYLIKTRGQQVTLSCSPISGHRSVSWYQQTPGQGLQFLFEYFSETQRNKGNFPGRFSGRQFSNSRSEMNVSTLELGDSALYLCASSPLGTTVLHDTQYFGPGTRLTVL.

V is TRBV19 and J is TRBJ1-2; the match to TRBD1 covers 9 bases. From germline, CDR1 is LNHDA and CDR2 SQIVND (reference sequence). This CDR3 region has 15 residues. V lost 6 bases, J lost 10 bases, and 15 bases stayed unmatched. CDR3 region: CASRFSGTGRIDYTF. The CDR3 nucleotides read TGTGCCAGTAGATTTTCCGGGACAGGGCGCATAGACTACACCTTC.

There are a few counts of this clone. The V gene is TRBV5-4, the J gene TRBJ2-2, with D possibly matching TRBD2 (6 bases). The CDR3 contains 15 residues. V was clipped by 5 bases and J by 6 bases, with 17 bases between them. CDR1 is SGHNT and CDR2 is YYREEE in the germline V gene (reference sequence). CDR3 in amino acids: CASSEAGRWAGELFF. The CDR3 DNA follows: TGTGCCAGCAGTGAAGCGGGTCGTTGGGCCGGGGAGCTGTTTTTT.

This chain joins TRBV3-1 (or the pseudogene TRBV3-2) and TRBJ2-1; 9 bases map to TRBD2. The CDR3 covers 15 residues. After removal of 4 bases from V and 1 base from J, the junction contained 2 bases not matched to a gene. CDR1 is LGHDT and CDR2 is YNNKEL in the germline V gene (reference sequence). CDR3 amino acids: CASSLSGGSYNEQFF. The CDR3 coding sequence is TGTGCCAGCAGCCTTAGCGGGGGTTCCTACAATGAGCAGTTCTTC.

The CDR3 region has the DNA TGTGCCTGGAGTGTGGGTCAGGGCCTATCTGGGGCCAACGTCCTGACTTTC. This encodes CAWSVGQGLSGANVLTF. V and J are TRBV30 and TRBJ2-6; a weak D match, TRBD1 (5 bases). In germline, CDR1 is GTSNPN, CDR2 SVGIG (reference sequence). With 0 bases removed from V and 1 base from J, the gap between germline ends came to 13 bases. This CDR3 region has 17 residues.

This chain links TRBV5-4 with TRBJ1-6; D may be TRBD1 (5 bases). The CDR3 is 16 residues long. Trimming pared 4 bases from V and 5 bases from J, leaving 16 bases between. CDR1 is SGHNT and CDR2 is YYREEE in the germline V gene (reference sequence). The CDR3 spells CASSPGHPSDNSPLHF. In DNA form, the CDR3 reads TGTGCCAGCAGCCCGGGGCACCCGTCGGATAATTCACCCCTCCACTTT.

This chain links TRBV27 with TRBJ2-5, with D hard to call. The CDR3 is made up of 13 amino acids. Between the trimmed V and J ends, which lost 4 bases and 4 bases, there was a span of 10 bases. Per germline, CDR1 MNHEY and CDR2 SMNVEV (reference sequence). CDR3 loop: CASSSLTSETQYF. CDR3 coding DNA: TGTGCCAGCAGTTCCCTGACGTCAGAGACCCAGTACTTC.

The V call is TRBV7-2, the J call TRBJ1-3; D possibly corresponds to TRBD1 (6 bases). With 5 bases removed from V and 0 bases from J, the gap between germline ends came to 11 bases. The CDR3 totals 15 residues. Germline values: CDR1 SGHTA, CDR2 FQGNSA. The CDR3 loop is CASSPTGTSGNTIYF. In nucleotides, the CDR3 is TGTGCCAGCAGCCCGACAGGAACCTCTGGAAACACCATATATTTT.

The chain recombines TRBV5-1 with TRBJ1-3; 8 bases agree with TRBD1. Germline-derived CDR1 and CDR2 are SGHRS and YFSETQ. With V trimmed by 2 bases and J by 0 bases, 7 bases remained unmatched. The CDR3 sequence is 17 residues long. The CDR3: CASSLGTGKFSGNTIYF. CDR3 in DNA: TGCGCCAGCAGCTTAGGGACAGGAAAATTCTCTGGAAACACCATATATTTT.

The V and J genes are TRBV7-2 and TRBJ1-3; 7 nucleotides align to TRBD1. CDR3 length: 15 residues. The V gene's germline CDR1 is SGHTA and CDR2 FQGNSA. Trimming at V came to 5 bases and at J to 2 bases, leaving 6 bases not matched to a gene. CDR3 sequence reads: CASSRGQGAGNTIYF. CDR3 DNA sequence: TGTGCCAGCAGCAGAGGGCAGGGGGCTGGAAACACCATATATTTT. Filled out from reference TRBV7-2 and TRBJ1-3, the complete variable domain reads GAGVSQSPSNKVTEKGKDVELRCDPISGHTALYWYRQSLGQGLEFLIYFQGNSAPDKSGLPSDRFSAERTGGSVSTLTIQRTQQEDSAVYLCASSRGQGAGNTIYFGEGSWLTVV.

V is TRBV11-2 and J is TRBJ1-5; D not resolved. The V end was cut by 5 bases, the J end by 5 bases, with 16 bases between. The CDR3 totals 15 residues. Germline CDR1 and CDR2: SGHAT and FQNNGV. CDR3 region: CASSPRGGIHQPQHF. CDR3 nucleotides: TGTGCCAGCAGCCCCAGAGGAGGGATTCATCAGCCCCAGCATTTT.

J is TRBJ1-2 and V is TRBV2; perhaps TRBD1 as D (5 bases). The CDR3 has 15 amino acids. CDR1 and CDR2 from the germline V gene are SNHLY and FYNNEI. V lost 10 bases to trimming and J lost 0 bases, with 18 bases between them. The CDR3 DNA follows: TGTGCCACCGCCCCGACGACAGTTACTAACTATGGCTACACCTTC. As protein: CATAPTTVTNYGYTF.

The chain combines TRBV24-1 with TRBJ2-1; 12 bases are a match to TRBD2. This CDR3 is 13 amino acids long. Trimming at V came to 2 bases and at J to 14 bases, leaving 3 bases not matched to a gene. The germline gives CDR1 KGHDR, CDR2 SFDVKD. This chain's CDR3 is CATSDSSGGAKFF. The DNA of the CDR3 is TGTGCCACCAGTGATTCTAGCGGGGGGGCCAAGTTCTTC.

In this sample, this clone turned up a few times. This rearrangement joins TRBV6-1 to TRBJ1-1; the D is unclear. Germline V CDR1 and CDR2: MNHNS, SASEGT. V lost 2 bases, J lost 4 bases, and 8 bases lay in between. This CDR3 region has 13 residues. The CDR3 bases are TGTGCCAGCAGTGAATTTCAGTTCACTGAAGCTTTCTTT. Residues: CASSEFQFTEAFF.

The chain carries TRBV7-8 and TRBJ1-2; D unresolved. The CDR3 runs to 12 residues. V was clipped by 5 bases and J by 4 bases, with 8 bases between them. Germline V gives CDR1 SGHVS, CDR2 FQNEAQ. For the CDR3, the DNA is TGTGCCAGCAGCCTTCGCTCCTATGGCTACACCTTC. Its translation is CASSLRSYGYTF.

This clone was counted a single time. This chain links TRBV29-1 with TRBJ2-3, with D unclear. Between the trimmed V and J ends, which lost 4 bases and 7 bases, there was a span of 9 bases. Looked up from germline, CDR1 is SQVTM and CDR2 is ANQGSEA. The CDR3 loop spans 11 amino acids. CDR3 sequence reads: CSVGIGNTQYF. CDR3 bases: TGCAGCGTTGGCATTGGGAATACGCAGTATTTT.